The rows below give T cell receptor beta chains drawn from one sample of a study of T cells after yellow fever vaccination. TCRdb re-derived calls from the 5' RACE reads in MiXCR, one entry per CDR3 protein. The table shows about 550,000 distinct CDR3 sequences, with roughly 21% occurring only once. Specimen: PBMCs, collected 15 days after the yellow fever booster vaccination. These receptors all stem from a man aged 25-45 years who received the YFV17D yellow fever vaccine. Each CDR3 is given with its conserved first and last residue.

j_call	v_call	cdr3_aa
TRBJ2-3	TRBV9	CASSVSQAGDGTDTQYF
TRBJ2-2	TRBV6-5	CASSYRAGNTGELFF
TRBJ2-5	TRBV7-2	CASNPSGGGIGETQYF
TRBJ2-5	TRBV20-1	CSAIPGPQETQYF
TRBJ2-1	TRBV29-1	CSVGVEQFF
TRBJ1-5	TRBV12-3/TRBV12-4	CASSTGTGGQPQHF
TRBJ2-5	TRBV12-3/TRBV12-4	CASSLRPGTPPHF
TRBJ2-5	TRBV5-1	CASGTLSGETQYF
TRBJ2-1	TRBV11-2	CASSRGTSNYNEQFF
TRBJ2-3	TRBV29-1	CSVAGTSGRPDTQYF
TRBJ2-3	TRBV5-4	CASSFLAGGVGDTQYF
TRBJ2-3	TRBV20-1	CSARDGAGLDTQYF
TRBJ2-7	TRBV7-8	CASSLSGGIEQYF
TRBJ2-1	TRBV28	CASSFIAGVNSEQFF
TRBJ2-1	TRBV29-1	CSVYSGANNEQFF
TRBJ2-7	TRBV18	CASSAGTEPYEQYF
TRBJ2-7	TRBV12-3/TRBV12-4	CASSNLNLDEQYF
TRBJ1-2	TRBV7-9	CASSFSEANGYTF
TRBJ2-2	TRBV11-2	CASSLMAPTGTTTGELFF
TRBJ2-1	TRBV6-2/TRBV6-3	CASSRVQNEQFF
TRBJ2-1	TRBV24-1	CATSPHLAKSYNEQFF
TRBJ2-1	TRBV4-1	CASSQGGYYNEQFF